In this sample, the clone carrying this TCR beta chain turned up a few times. The antigen remains undetermined. Via the markers CD45RO/CCR7/CD25/CD127/CD95/CD27, stem cell-like memory, regulatory, central memory and naive CD4+ cells were sorted. Each population that was sorted was more than 98% pure. These data are taken from a study of beta chain features in type 1 diabetes. Study findings and constraints: The naive, central memory and Treg TCRB repertoires of patients appeared to be more similar to one another than those of healthy donors. The study found moderately but significantly shorter TCRB CDR3s in all four CD4+ subsets of Type 1 diabetes patients.

This CDR3 region has 15 residues. The germline V gene encodes CDR1 SGHTA and CDR2 FQGNSA. V was pared by 3 bases and J by 0 bases, with 11 bases between. The study reverse transcribed the entire isolated RNA, so it sequenced expressed TCRB transcripts. For naive, central memory and regulatory T cell samples, reads averaged around 3.5 million. Here immunoSEQ multiplex PCR was the method, and the copy in TCRdb shows in-frame clones only, minus some. Here the sample spans 200,000 to 300,000 clones, about a fifth being singletons. The TCR originated in a woman in her forties with type 1 diabetes. The sample was naive CD4+ T cells from blood. The chain couples TRBV7-2 to TRBJ2-5; D is possibly TRBD1 (6 bases). The CDR3 loop is CASSFYRDNQETQYF. CDR3 nucleotide sequence: TGTGCCAGCAGCTTCTACCGGGACAACCAAGAGACCCAGTACTTC.